This record looks at one TCR beta chain sequence and its context. The antigen is not known. Nominal health characterized the donors when sampled, though unrecorded immune exposures were likely. The record originates from a study of cytomegalovirus exposure and HLA in healthy donors. The germline V gene encodes CDR1 SGHRS and CDR2 YFSETQ. Trimming removed 4 bases from V and 6 bases from J, with 12 bases in between. The CDR3 is made up of 13 amino acids. Study results and limitations: A prior analysis recorded that most TCR beta V segments were productive about 87% or about 30% of the time. The study carried out a later analysis of TCR beta sequences. It associated some 18,000 of them with specific HLA alleles at a false discovery rate of 0.05.

The PCR contained 60 Vbeta and 13 Jbeta primers. The table came from immunoSEQ multiplex PCR; TCRdb's copy has only in-frame clones and leaves some out. The repertoire consists of about 180,000 clones, with about 85% occurring once and the leading ten covering 1%. Sequenced sample: PBMCs. The rearrangement joins TRBV5-1 to TRBJ2-3, with D perhaps TRBD1 (6 bases). The clonotype comes from a boy younger than 10 in good health and CMV-seronegative. For the CDR3, the DNA is TGCGCCAGCAGCGTTGTGGGGGCGGATACGCAGTATTTT. Translated: CASSVVGADTQYF.